This T cell receptor (beta chain) was obtained from a study of blood T cell repertoires in COVID-19. Whole-study context: The United States, Italy and Spain supplied acute and convalescent COVID-19 samples. Sources were T cells, B-cell-depleted T cells, or PBMCs; the material itself was cDNA or gDNA.

Per the original data handling: Estimation of nucleated cell counts was performed using reference gene primer amplification. Repertoires were generated with immunoSEQ multiplex PCR, while TCRdb's copy carries only in-frame clones and drops some. V and J calls plus clone size are reproduced from that table; the DNA served to infer D and trimming. The sample yields more than 95,000 clones, 55% to 75% seen once. This clonotype originated in a woman between 65 and 79 years old with acute or convalescent COVID-19. Input material: peripheral blood.

The CDR3 DNA sequence: TGTGCCAGCAGTCTATCAATCAGGGAGCAGTACTTC. Protein: CASSLSIREQYF. The chain carries TRBV12-3 or TRBV12-4 and TRBJ2-7; D is uncertain. This CDR3 is built from 12 residues. Between the trimmed V and J ends, which lost 5 bases and 7 bases, there was a span of 12 bases.